This T cell receptor (beta chain) is drawn from a study of radiotherapy plus CTLA-4 blockade in lung cancer. Whole-study findings and limits: Researchers report tumor-derived TCR clones expanding in blood after radiotherapy plus ipilimumab. Response, reportedly, was best predicted by interferon-beta along with early blood T cell clone dynamics.

Produced via immunoSEQ multiplex PCR; TCRdb's table is partial and in-frame only. The sample lists some 40,000 clones; roughly 79% were seen once. Comment on this clone: Antigen specificity is unknown.

CDR1 is SGDLS, CDR2 YYNGEE, per germline. The V gene end was trimmed by 4 bases and the J gene end by 4 bases; junction bases not matched to a gene: 10. This CDR3 is 16 amino acids long. The origin of this receptor is a human donor with non-small cell lung cancer that progressed on radiotherapy plus ipilimumab. The sample in question was peripheral blood, obtained from a patient treated with radiotherapy plus ipilimumab. The V and J genes are TRBV9 and TRBJ1-3, with 8 bases fitting TRBD1. CDR3 residues: CASSLGQGAAGNTIYF. The CDR3 region has the DNA TGTGCCAGCAGCCTAGGGCAGGGGGCTGCCGGAAACACCATATATTTT.